Described below is a single TCR beta chain sequence and its context. This sample is drawn from a study of cytomegalovirus exposure and HLA in healthy donors. Study as a whole: Counted in an early data release were about 85 million unique TCRs from HLA-typed donors. Falling in the Caucasian-associated ancestry cluster were about 80% of approximately 400 genotyped donors.

The PCR employed 60 Vbeta primers together with 13 Jbeta primers. Profiled with immunoSEQ multiplex PCR; TCRdb holds only in-frame clones, not every one. The specimen's table records about 41,000 clones. V trimming: 5 bases; J trimming: 4 bases; junction bases outside the gene matches: 6. CDR1 is SGHRS and CDR2 is YFSETQ in the germline V gene. The CDR3 loop spans 15 amino acids. The V gene is TRBV5-1, the J gene TRBJ2-1, with 10 bases aligning to TRBD2. The clonotype originates from a man between 25 and 39 years old in good health and CMV-seronegative. The sample was PBMCs. CDR3 DNA: TGCGCCAGCAGTCTGGAGGGACTAGCGTACAATGAGCAGTTCTTC. This sequence encodes CASSLEGLAYNEQFF.